These 14 T cell receptor beta chains share one sample of origin, sequenced in a study of human T cells and chemical hapten exposure. The time point denotes: patch test 3, about 24 weeks after DPC sensitization. Treatment indicated: therapeutic diphenylcyclopropenone sensitization with weekly scalp DPC. TCRdb itself ran the RACE reads through MiXCR, one entry per CDR3 protein. The sample includes roughly 71,000 distinct CDR3 sequences, around 10% of them seen just once. Sequencing was performed on whole blood, taken in connection with sensitization to the hapten diphenylcyclopropenone (DPC). All receptors derive from a woman in her 50s with alopecia areata. Some clones in this sample may be carry-over from other donors' samples.

The chain has TRBV9 and TRBJ1-1, with a possible D match to TRBD1 (6 bases). This CDR3 is 16 amino acids long. Germline CDR1 is SGDLS and CDR2 is YYNGEE. V shed 7 bases and J shed 3 bases, with 22 bases lying between them. As DNA, the CDR3 is TGTGCCAGCCGGAGGGGGGGCAGCAGGGTTGACACTGAAGCTTTCTTT. Residues: CASRRGGSRVDTEAFF.

This clonotype has only a few counts. The J gene is TRBJ2-2, the V gene TRBV6-2 or TRBV6-3, with TRBD1 matching 9 bases. CDR3 size: 13 residues. Germline CDR1 is MNHEY and CDR2 is SVGEGT. V lost 9 bases to trimming and J lost 7 bases; unmatched junction nucleotides: 6. The chain's CDR3 is CASDTGGVGELFF. CDR3 bases: TGTGCCAGTGACACAGGGGGCGTCGGGGAGCTGTTTTTT.

This clonotype showed up just a few times. The chain links TRBV11-2 to TRBJ2-4, with unresolved D. The V gene lost 1 base and the J gene lost 6 bases, with 10 bases spanning the gap. Germline V lookup: CDR1 SGHAT, CDR2 FQNNGV. CDR3 length: 14 amino acids. The CDR3 protein is CASSLASVANIQYF. The CDR3 DNA reads as TGTGCCAGCAGCTTAGCAAGTGTCGCAAACATTCAGTACTTC.

This clonotype was seen repeatedly, ten times or more. The rearrangement links TRBV4-3 to TRBJ1-6; D possibly corresponds to TRBD1 (5 bases). Trimming stripped 0 bases from V and 8 bases from J, with 17 bases between. Germline CDR1 and CDR2: LGHNA and YSLEER. This CDR3 comprises 17 residues. The CDR3 bases are TGCGCCAGCAGCCAAGATTTGGCAGCAGGGAAGGATTCACCCCTCCACTTT. Translated: CASSQDLAAGKDSPLHF.

The chain employs TRBV20-1 and TRBJ2-7, with D perhaps matching TRBD1 or TRBD2 (5 bases each). CDR1 is DFQATT, CDR2 SNEGSKA, per germline (reference sequence). The V and J ends lost 5 bases and 2 bases respectively, with 19 bases between them. CDR3 length: 15 residues. CDR3 sequence (DNA): TGCAGTGCTCCCACTGCAAGGGACCCAACCTACGAGCAGTACTTC. Translated: CSAPTARDPTYEQYF.

This clonotype showed up many times. The chain uses TRBV7-9 and TRBJ2-1, with 9 nucleotides matching TRBD2. The ends lost 5 bases at V and 7 bases at J; junction bases unmatched: 12. This CDR3 contains 16 residues. Germline CDR1 and CDR2: SEHNR and FQNEAQ (reference sequence). DNA for the CDR3: TGTGCCAGCAGCCCCCCGACAGCGGGAGGAATAAATGAGCAGTTCTTC. Residues: CASSPPTAGGINEQFF.

This clonotype was seen repeatedly, ten times or more. This chain uses TRBV7-2 with TRBJ2-7, with a weak D call TRBD2 (6 bases). The CDR3 consists of 16 residues. Trimming stripped 4 bases from V and 2 bases from J, with 18 bases between. In germline, CDR1 is SGHTA, CDR2 FQGNSA. CDR3 protein: CASSSGRGTHTYEQYF. The CDR3 DNA reads TGTGCCAGCAGCTCCGGACGGGGGACTCATACCTACGAGCAGTACTTC.

This clonotype was picked up a small number of times. This sequence joins TRBV7-2 and TRBJ1-1; TRBD1 aligns across 9 bases. Germline-derived CDR1 and CDR2 are SGHTA and FQGNSA. J lost 4 bases, V lost 6 bases, and 9 bases had no gene match. There are 15 residues in the CDR3. The CDR3 here is CASRTQGATGTEAFF. For the CDR3, the DNA is TGTGCCAGCAGGACACAGGGGGCGACTGGCACTGAAGCTTTCTTT.

This clonotype turned up a few times. V usage is TRBV11-2 and J usage is TRBJ2-6; D not certain. Trimming took off 4 bases at V and 1 base at J, with 8 bases between the two ends. The germline gives CDR1 SGHAT, CDR2 FQNNGV. The CDR3 sequence is 15 residues long. CDR3 sequence reads: CASSSTLSGANVLTF. Written as DNA, the CDR3 is TGTGCCAGCAGCTCGACCTTATCTGGGGCCAACGTCCTGACTTTC.

Many counts were recorded for this clonotype. The V gene is TRBV6-6, the J gene TRBJ2-7; D remains unclear. The CDR3 runs to 14 residues. Germline values: CDR1 MNHNY, CDR2 SVGAGI (reference sequence). V was pared by 0 bases and J by 4 bases, with 10 bases between. CDR3 bases: TGTGCCAGCAGTTACTCGCCAGGAGTATACGAGCAGTACTTC. The encoded protein is CASSYSPGVYEQYF.

The table lists this clonotype with a few counts. The chain couples TRBV6-5 to TRBJ2-3; TRBD2 might be the D (6 bases). The CDR3 has 15 residues. The germline V and J ends were trimmed by 6 bases and 2 bases, with 15 bases remaining between them. The germline gives CDR1 MNHEY, CDR2 SVGAGI. CDR3 sequence: CASSRTGTYTDTQYF. The CDR3 region has the DNA TGTGCCAGCAGCCGGACCGGGACTTACACAGATACGCAGTATTTT.

This clonotype was counted many times. The gene calls are TRBV4-3 and TRBJ1-2, with D hard to call. This CDR3 comprises 16 residues. Trimming took off 0 bases at V and 4 bases at J, with 15 bases between the two ends. Germline lookup yields CDR1 LGHNA and CDR2 YSLEER. The CDR3 DNA sequence: TGCGCCAGCAGCCAAGATCGCGGCAGGAACTTCTATGGCTACACCTTC. Protein: CASSQDRGRNFYGYTF.

V usage is TRBV6-5 and J usage is TRBJ2-7, with D unclear. CDR3 length equals 11 residues. V was trimmed by 2 bases and J by 7 bases, leaving 6 bases between them. Germline V lookup: CDR1 MNHEY, CDR2 SVGAGI. CDR3 loop: CASSYREEQYF. In DNA, the CDR3 is TGTGCCAGCAGTTACCGAGAAGAGCAGTACTTC.

This chain uses TRBV12-3 or TRBV12-4 with TRBJ1-1; D ambiguous. Trimming removed 5 bases at V and 4 bases at J, with 17 bases between. The CDR3 has 15 residues. DNA of the CDR3: TGTGCCAGCAGTCCCGGGTTGGAGGTGACCACTGAAGCTTTCTTT. Translated, it gives CASSPGLEVTTEAFF.